The next 20 T cell receptor beta chains were all read from a single sample in a study of monozygotic twins with cystic fibrosis. Produced via immunoSEQ multiplex PCR; TCRdb's table is partial and in-frame only. Of just over 14,000 clones listed, about 85% were seen once; the top ten hold 1% to 1.2%. Sequences were obtained from blood. These receptors were obtained from a boy younger than 18 with cystic fibrosis.

V usage is TRBV6-4 and J usage is TRBJ2-7; D gene ambiguous. CDR3 size: 12 residues. Germline CDR1 reads MRHNA; CDR2 reads SNTAGT. Trimming cost V 2 bases and J 6 bases, with 8 bases left between them. The CDR3 nucleotides read TGTGCCAGCAGTGACACTTCTCGCGAGCAGTACTTC. It specifies CASSDTSREQYF.

J is TRBJ1-2 and V is TRBV2; D ambiguous. Trimming shortened V by 7 bases and J by 1 base, and 10 bases separated the two germline ends. This CDR3 contains 13 residues. Germline CDR1 is SNHLY and CDR2 is FYNNEI. Written as DNA, the CDR3 is TGTGCCAGCAAGGACGGGAGTAACTATGGCTACACCTTC. Its translation: CASKDGSNYGYTF. Combining the CDR3 with reference TRBV2 and TRBJ1-2 gives the whole variable domain EPEVTQTPSHQVTQMGQEVILRCVPISNHLYFYWYRQILGQKVEFLVSFYNNEISEKSEIFDDQFSVERPDGSNFTLKIRSTKLEDSAMYFCASKDGSNYGYTFGSGTRLTVV.

The V and J genes are TRBV27 and TRBJ2-5; 8 bases map to TRBD2. There are 20 residues in the CDR3. Looked up from germline, CDR1 is MNHEY and CDR2 is SMNVEV (reference sequence). Trimming cost V 5 bases and J 0 bases; bases outside gene matches: 20. CDR3 loop: CASSPLIGGLLAEYQETQYF. In nucleotides, the CDR3 is TGTGCCAGCAGTCCACTTATAGGCGGACTACTAGCGGAGTACCAAGAGACCCAGTACTTC.

This clone occurred once. The chain is built from TRBV28 and TRBJ1-2; a weak D match, TRBD1 (6 bases). Germline V CDR1 and CDR2: MDHEN, SYDVKM. V dropped 7 bases and J dropped 3 bases, with 9 bases sitting between them. The CDR3 loop spans 12 amino acids. The CDR3 coding sequence is TGTGCCAGCAAGCGGACAGACTATGGCTACACCTTC. This codes for CASKRTDYGYTF.

This sequence joins TRBV5-1 and TRBJ2-3; TRBD1 matches at 12 bases. Losses at the gene ends were 2 bases for V and 6 bases for J; bases not matched to a gene: 7. The length of the CDR3 is 16 residues. CDR1 SGHRS and CDR2 YFSETQ come from the germline V gene. Here the CDR3 reads CASSFRGQGAPDTQYF. The CDR3 DNA reads TGCGCCAGCAGCTTCAGGGGACAGGGGGCACCGGATACGCAGTATTTT.

The sample holds one count of this clone. The CDR3 DNA is TGTGCCACCGGGACAGGGGGCTCGAACACTGAAGCTTTCTTT. It yields the protein CATGTGGSNTEAFF. The chain uses TRBV15 and TRBJ1-1, with 12 bases lining up with TRBD1. The germline gives CDR1 LNHNV, CDR2 YYDKDF (reference sequence). The CDR3 totals 14 residues. J gave up 1 base and V 8 bases, and 2 bases lay outside the gene matches.

V and J are TRBV27 and TRBJ1-3; D possibly corresponds to TRBD1 (6 bases). The CDR3 extends over 14 amino acids. CDR1 MNHEY and CDR2 SMNVEV come from the germline V gene (reference sequence). Trimming pared 3 bases from V and 3 bases from J, leaving 9 bases between. CDR3 sequence: CASSFNRDGNTIYF. CDR3 nucleotides: TGTGCCAGCAGTTTTAACAGGGATGGAAACACCATATATTTT.

The CDR3 loop is CASSTRQGAHYGYTF. The CDR3 nucleotides read TGTGCCAGCAGCACCCGACAGGGGGCACACTATGGCTACACCTTC. The V call is TRBV9, the J call TRBJ1-2; 10 nucleotides line up with TRBD1. Germline loops: CDR1 SGDLS, CDR2 YYNGEE. CDR3 length: 15 residues. Trimming took 4 bases from V and 3 from J; bases not matched to a gene: 6.

The chain uses TRBV5-4 and TRBJ1-6; no clear D gene. In germline, CDR1 is SGHNT, CDR2 YYREEE (reference sequence). Trimming removed 4 bases at V and 5 bases at J, with 10 bases between. The length of the CDR3 is 14 residues. The CDR3 loop reads CASSRYGDNSPLHF. The CDR3 nucleotides read TGTGCCAGCAGCCGGTATGGGGATAATTCACCCCTCCACTTT.

V usage is TRBV4-1 and J usage is TRBJ1-4; the D is unclear. The CDR3 runs to 15 residues. The ends were cut back, 8 bases at V and 3 bases at J, with 16 bases in the middle. Germline CDR1 and CDR2: MGHRA and YSYEKL. The CDR3 sequence: CASGLFGSANEKLFF. DNA for the CDR3: TGCGCCAGCGGCCTGTTTGGTTCCGCTAATGAAAAACTGTTTTTT.

V usage is TRBV12-5 and J usage is TRBJ1-1, with 7 bases lining up with TRBD1. CDR1 and CDR2 from the germline V gene are LGHNT and FRNRAP. The trim removed 5 bases at V and 2 bases at J, leaving 8 bases unmatched. This CDR3 has 15 amino acids. The DNA for the CDR3 is TGTGCTAGTGGTCCGGACGGGACAGCAAACACTGAAGCTTTCTTT. This translates into CASGPDGTANTEAFF.

V usage is TRBV4-2 and J usage is TRBJ2-5; 9 positions agree with TRBD2. The CDR3 has 17 amino acids. Germline-derived CDR1 and CDR2 are LGHNA and YNFKEQ. Trimming removed 0 bases from V and 5 bases from J; junction bases left unmatched: 10. This CDR3 reads CASSQDPARGGRETQYF. The CDR3 nucleotides read TGTGCCAGCAGCCAAGACCCGGCGCGGGGGGGCCGCGAGACCCAGTACTTC.

The chain has TRBV5-1 and TRBJ1-5, with TRBD1 matching over 9 bases. The CDR3 has 18 residues. From germline, CDR1 is SGHRS and CDR2 YFSETQ. CDR3 DNA sequence: TGCGACGTCAAATTGGATGGGACAGGGAGATATAGCAATCAGCCCCAGCATTTT. This encodes CDVKLDGTGRYSNQPQHF.

This chain links TRBV4-1 with TRBJ2-1; 7 bases are shared with TRBD2. In germline, CDR1 is MGHRA, CDR2 YSYEKL. With 2 bases clipped from V and 4 bases from J, the junction kept 5 bases outside the gene matches. The CDR3 runs to 15 residues. This CDR3 reads CASSQLGGVYNEQFF. CDR3 in DNA: TGCGCCAGCAGCCAATTGGGGGGGGTTTACAATGAGCAGTTCTTC.

This chain joins TRBV15 and TRBJ1-1; the D is unclear. The CDR3 runs to 13 residues. The germline V gene has CDR1 LNHNV and CDR2 YYDKDF (reference sequence). The germline V and J ends were trimmed by 4 bases and 1 base, with 7 bases remaining between them. CDR3 in amino acids: CATSNHWNTEAFF. CDR3 DNA sequence: TGTGCCACCAGCAATCATTGGAACACTGAAGCTTTCTTT.

V gene TRBV19 combines with J gene TRBJ2-1, with 10 nucleotides matching TRBD2. CDR3 length equals 15 residues. The V gene's germline CDR1 is LNHDA and CDR2 SQIVND (reference sequence). Trimming cost V 1 base and J 3 bases; bases outside gene matches: 0. The chain's CDR3 is CASSIGTSGYNEQFF. The DNA of the CDR3 is TGTGCCAGTAGTATAGGGACTAGCGGCTACAATGAGCAGTTCTTC.

The rearrangement joins TRBV18 to TRBJ2-2, with 7 bases that match TRBD1. Per germline, CDR1 KGHSH and CDR2 LQKENI. V lost 4 bases to trimming and J lost 3 bases; unmatched junction nucleotides: 8. The CDR3 has 16 amino acids. The CDR3 is CASSHPPTGDTGELFF. The CDR3 DNA reads TGTGCCAGCTCACACCCCCCCACAGGGGACACCGGGGAGCTGTTTTTT.

V is TRBV5-6 and J is TRBJ2-3; D ambiguous. The V and J ends lost 4 bases and 0 bases respectively, with 6 bases between them. The CDR3 is made up of 13 amino acids. From germline, CDR1 is SGHDT and CDR2 YYEEEE. In nucleotides, the CDR3 is TGTGCCAGCAGCCTGCCAAGCACAGATACGCAGTATTTT. The encoded protein is CASSLPSTDTQYF.

Here the CDR3 reads CASRRMDSNPNEQFF. DNA for the CDR3: TGTGCCAGCAGGCGAATGGACAGCAACCCCAATGAGCAGTTCTTC. J is TRBJ2-1 and V is TRBV11-2; D is perhaps TRBD1 (6 bases). V dropped 6 bases and J dropped 6 bases, with 18 bases sitting between them. Germline-derived CDR1 and CDR2 are SGHAT and FQNNGV. This CDR3 region has 15 residues. Looking up the rest from reference TRBV11-2 and TRBJ2-1 gives the full variable domain: EAGVAQSPRYKIIEKRQSVAFWCNPISGHATLYWYQQILGQGPKLLIQFQNNGVVDDSQLPKDRFSAERLKGVDSTLKIQPAKLEDSAVYLCASRRMDSNPNEQFFGPGTRLTVL.

The rearrangement joins TRBV5-4 to TRBJ1-2; 9 bases line up with TRBD1. Unmatched junction bases numbered 4, after V lost 2 bases and J lost 2 bases. Germline V gene data show CDR1 as SGHNT and CDR2 as YYREEE (reference sequence). This CDR3 comprises 15 residues. CDR3 nucleotide sequence: TGTGCCAGCAGCTTCGGGGACAGGGAAAACTATGGCTACACCTTC. This sequence encodes CASSFGDRENYGYTF.